Shown below are 17 T cell receptor beta chains from a single sample sequenced in a study of regulatory T cells in long-lasting Graves disease (dated by TCRdb to the early 2020s). What the time point label conveys for this sample: newly diagnosed GD, antithyroid drugs for less than 3 months. For both TCR sequencing and RNA sequencing, RNA was extracted from PBMCs using TRIzol. The library was made by multiplex PCR. These reads were obtained on an Illumina HiSeq 4000. TCR beta libraries were built with iRepertoire HTBI primers and Arm-PCR amplification of CDR3 regions. The raw public data were reprocessed by TCRdb itself: fastp quality trimming at Q25, MiXCR clonotype calling, in-frame beta chains only. When rows share a CDR3 protein, they turn into one entry using the most common DNA and genes. The sample includes about 620,000 distinct CDR3 sequences, with roughly 15% observed a single time. Of the sample, 15% to 20% is held by the ten largest clones.

These data also formed part of another study, on T cells in Graves' hyperthyroidism and ophthalmopathy.

The material was peripheral blood mononuclear cells (PBMCs), obtained at new diagnosis, from a patient treated with antithyroid drugs. The origin of the receptors is a woman in her 30s with Graves disease. Donor details come from another sample of the same person, matched by shared clones.

This clonotype appeared many times. The V gene is TRBV28, the J gene TRBJ1-1; no firm D call. This CDR3 spans 14 amino acids. Germline V lookup: CDR1 MDHEN, CDR2 SYDVKM. Deletions cut 1 base from V and 4 bases from J, with 10 bases between. The CDR3 DNA reads as TGTGCCAGCAGTTTATCCCGCAGAGTCACTGAAGCTTTCTTT. This sequence encodes CASSLSRRVTEAFF.

Ten or more counts support this clonotype. The chain has TRBV11-2 and TRBJ1-1, with a weak D call TRBD1 (5 bases). This CDR3 contains 14 residues. The germline V gene has CDR1 SGHAT and CDR2 FQNNGV. Trimming shortened V by 7 bases and J by 0 bases, and 12 bases separated the two germline ends. This chain's CDR3 is CASNFDSMNTEAFF. In nucleotides, the CDR3 is TGTGCCAGCAATTTTGACAGCATGAACACTGAAGCTTTCTTT.

The V and J genes are TRBV18 and TRBJ2-7; a possible D gene is TRBD1 (6 bases). Per germline, CDR1 KGHSH and CDR2 LQKENI. The CDR3 length is 16 residues. The germline V and J ends were trimmed by 0 bases and 2 bases, with 14 bases remaining between them. CDR3 nucleotides: TGTGCCAGCTCACCACCATGGCCGGACAGTACCTACGAGCAGTACTTC. Translating it yields CASSPPWPDSTYEQYF.

This clonotype was seen a handful of times. A read error may be the cause here, since a much bigger clone is one base away. This likely comes from a read error, as the CDR3 has no conserved phenylalanine or tryptophan at its end. The genes are TRBV28 and TRBJ1-1; D is perhaps TRBD1 (5 bases). The ends were cut back, 6 bases at V and 4 bases at J, with 18 bases in the middle. Germline values: CDR1 MDHEN, CDR2 SYDVKM. This CDR3 spans 15 amino acids. The CDR3, as DNA: TGTGCCAGCAGACCTTCCGCGGGGGGAGTCACTGAAGCTTTCCTT. Its translation is CASRPSAGGVTEAFL.

Points on this clonotype: A much larger clone lies one base from this, so it may be a read error. J is TRBJ2-7 and V is TRBV24-1, with 9 positions matching TRBD2. Germline-derived CDR1 and CDR2 are KGHDR and SFDVKD. The CDR3 length is 15 residues. This chain's CDR3 is CATSDPLAGTYERYF. The DNA of the CDR3 is TGTGCCACCAGTGATCCTCTAGCGGGGACCTACGAGCGGTACTTC.

V usage is TRBV7-9 and J usage is TRBJ2-3, with 8 bases identical to TRBD2. CDR1 and CDR2 (germline): SEHNR, FQNEAQ (reference sequence). The CDR3 contains 16 residues. V dropped 1 base and J dropped 0; count of bases not matched to a gene: 3. The CDR3 loop is CASSLGLAISTDTQYF. The CDR3 bases are TGTGCCAGCAGCTTAGGACTAGCGATTAGCACAGATACGCAGTATTTT.

This clonotype has more than one count but fewer than ten. This may be a read error: a much more frequent sequence differs by one nucleotide. The chain is built from TRBV7-2 and TRBJ1-1; perhaps TRBD1 as D (5 bases). The CDR3 has 14 amino acids. The germline V gene encodes CDR1 SGHTA and CDR2 FQGNSA. V lost 7 bases and J 0 bases, leaving 12 bases between the germline ends. DNA of the CDR3: TGTGCCAGCAACTTGGAGGGGATGAACACTGAAGCTTTCTTT. Translated: CASNLEGMNTEAFF.

At least ten counts were recorded for this clonotype. The CDR3 DNA reads as TGTGCCACCAGTGGGCCAGGACATGGCTACACCTTC. The encoded protein is CATSGPGHGYTF. The V and J genes are TRBV24-1 and TRBJ1-2; D remains ambiguous. V lost 5 bases, J lost 6 bases, and 9 bases lay in between. The germline V gene has CDR1 KGHDR and CDR2 SFDVKD. This CDR3 has 12 amino acids.

This clonotype was seen ten or more times. The chain couples TRBV5-1 to TRBJ1-5; D gene ambiguous. The CDR3 totals 15 residues. V dropped 0 bases and J dropped 3 bases, with 10 bases sitting between them. The germline CDR1 and CDR2 sequences are SGHRS and YFSETQ. CDR3 loop: CASSLEGQINQPQHF. CDR3 nucleotide sequence: TGCGCCAGCAGCTTGGAAGGTCAGATCAATCAGCCCCAGCATTTT. Full variable domain (missing parts from reference TRBV5-1 and TRBJ1-5): KAGVTQTPRYLIKTRGQQVTLSCSPISGHRSVSWYQQTPGQGLQFLFEYFSETQRNKGNFPGRFSGRQFSNSRSEMNVSTLELGDSALYLCASSLEGQINQPQHFGDGTRLSIL.

Regarding this clonotype: Given a much more abundant clone one base away, this may be a read error. The V gene is TRBV2, the J gene TRBJ1-1, with D tentatively TRBD1 (6 bases). This CDR3 is 13 amino acids long. Germline CDR1 is SNHLY and CDR2 is FYNNEI. Trimming removed 6 bases at V and 1 base at J, with 9 bases between. This CDR3 is CASRFRGNTEAFF. CDR3 bases: TGTGCCAGCAGGTTCAGGGGGAACACTGAAGCTTTCTTT.

This clonotype was seen many times. The chain carries TRBV7-9 and TRBJ2-7; D is perhaps TRBD2 (6 bases). This CDR3 spans 14 amino acids. Germline V CDR1 and CDR2: SEHNR, FQNEAQ (reference sequence). V was trimmed by 5 bases and J by 6 bases, leaving 17 bases between them. The CDR3 region has the DNA TGTGCCAGCAGCATCGGGGGAGGTCCGGGCGAGCAGTACTTC. Translated, it gives CASSIGGGPGEQYF.

The CDR3 DNA is TGTGCCAGCAGCCCAGGAGCCCCTAGCTTCGATACGCAGTATTTT. Amino acid sequence: CASSPGAPSFDTQYF. The rearrangement links TRBV3-1 to TRBJ2-3; tentatively, D is TRBD2 (5 bases). V was cut by 4 bases and J by 6 bases, with 17 bases left in between. CDR1 LGHDT and CDR2 YNNKEL come from the germline V gene (reference sequence). The CDR3 is 15 amino acids.

This chain links TRBV5-1 with TRBJ2-7; 12 bases map to TRBD1. Germline values: CDR1 SGHRS, CDR2 YFSETQ. The V segment lost 4 bases and the J segment 2 bases; nucleotides outside the gene matches: 13. This CDR3 has 18 residues. This CDR3 reads CASSPGTGGRPNPYEQYF. The CDR3 DNA reads as TGCGCCAGCAGCCCCGGGACAGGGGGCCGTCCCAATCCCTACGAGCAGTACTTC.

This clonotype was observed a few times. V gene TRBV6-1 combines with J gene TRBJ2-7, with D tentatively TRBD2 (6 bases). The CDR3 has 14 amino acids. Germline V gene sequence: CDR1 MNHNS, CDR2 SASEGT. V lost 0 bases, J lost 5 bases, and 11 bases lay in between. CDR3 sequence (DNA): TGTGCCAGCAGTGAAGCCGGGACTTCTGACGAGCAGTACTTC. Amino acid sequence: CASSEAGTSDEQYF.

Of note for this clonotype: A far larger clone differs by one base, so this is likely a read error. Because it lacks the conserved phenylalanine or tryptophan at the end, this CDR3 is likely a read error. The V gene is TRBV28, the J gene TRBJ2-5; the match to TRBD2 covers 9 bases. The DNA end favors TRBJ2-7, so the J call may be wrong. Germline-derived CDR1 and CDR2 are MDHEN and SYDVKM. CDR3 size: 16 residues. The CDR3 DNA reads as TGTGCCAGCAGTCAAGAAAATAGCGGGGGACCCTACGAGCAGTACCTC. Encoded protein: CASSQENSGGPYEQYL.

The genes are TRBV11-2 and TRBJ2-1; a possible D gene is TRBD2 (6 bases). Per the germline V gene, CDR1 is SGHAT and CDR2 is FQNNGV. This CDR3 has 15 amino acids. Trimming took off 7 bases at V and 1 base at J, with 14 bases between the two ends. CDR3 amino acids: CASTRPGGSYNEQFF. The DNA for the CDR3 is TGTGCCAGCACCCGACCCGGAGGGTCCTACAATGAGCAGTTCTTC.

At least ten counts were recorded for this clonotype. The chain uses TRBV2 and TRBJ1-3; D might be TRBD1 (5 bases). CDR3 length: 15 residues. Germline V CDR1 and CDR2: SNHLY, FYNNEI. V lost 7 bases to trimming and J lost 0 bases, with 13 bases between them. CDR3 in amino acids: CASTLTGASGNTIYF. The CDR3 DNA reads as TGTGCCAGCACCCTAACCGGGGCCTCTGGAAACACCATATATTTT.